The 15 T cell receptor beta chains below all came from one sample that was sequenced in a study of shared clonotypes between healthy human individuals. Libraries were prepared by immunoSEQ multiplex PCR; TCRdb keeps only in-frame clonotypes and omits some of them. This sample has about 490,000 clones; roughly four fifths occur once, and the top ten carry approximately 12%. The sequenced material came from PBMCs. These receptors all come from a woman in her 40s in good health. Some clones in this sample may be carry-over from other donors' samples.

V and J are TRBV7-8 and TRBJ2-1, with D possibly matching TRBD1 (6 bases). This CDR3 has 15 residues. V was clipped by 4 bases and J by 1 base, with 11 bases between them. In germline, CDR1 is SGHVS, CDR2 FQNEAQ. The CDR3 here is CASSYREGSYNEQFF. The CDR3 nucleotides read TGTGCCAGCAGCTACAGGGAAGGGTCCTACAATGAGCAGTTCTTC. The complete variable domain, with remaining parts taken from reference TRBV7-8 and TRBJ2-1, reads GAGVSQSPRYKVAKRGQDVALRCDPISGHVSLFWYQQALGQGPEFLTYFQNEAQLDKSGLPSDRFFAERPEGSVSTLKIQRTQQEDSAVYLCASSYREGSYNEQFFGPGTRLTVL.

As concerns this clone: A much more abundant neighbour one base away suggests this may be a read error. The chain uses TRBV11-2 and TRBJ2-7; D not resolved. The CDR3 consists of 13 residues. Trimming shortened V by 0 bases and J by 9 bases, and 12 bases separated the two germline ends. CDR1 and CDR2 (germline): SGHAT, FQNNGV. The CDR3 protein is CASSLDLQATQYF. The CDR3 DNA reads TGTGCCAGCAGCTTAGATCTGCAGGCGACGCAGTACTTC.

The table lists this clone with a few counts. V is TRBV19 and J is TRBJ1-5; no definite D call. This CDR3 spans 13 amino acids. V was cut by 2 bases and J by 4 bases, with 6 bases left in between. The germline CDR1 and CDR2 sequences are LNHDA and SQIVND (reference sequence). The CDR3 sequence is CASSINTNQPQHF. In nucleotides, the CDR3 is TGTGCCAGTAGTATAAATACGAATCAGCCCCAGCATTTT. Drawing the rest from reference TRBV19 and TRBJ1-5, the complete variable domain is DGGITQSPKYLFRKEGQNVTLSCEQNLNHDAMYWYRQDPGQGLRLIYYSQIVNDFQKGDIAEGYSVSREKKESFPLTVTSAQKNPTAFYLCASSINTNQPQHFGDGTRLSIL.

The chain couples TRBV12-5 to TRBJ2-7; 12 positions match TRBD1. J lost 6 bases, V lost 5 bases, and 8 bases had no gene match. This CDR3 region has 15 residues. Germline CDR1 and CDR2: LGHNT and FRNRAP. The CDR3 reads CASGRGTGGPSEQYF. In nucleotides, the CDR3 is TGTGCTAGTGGTCGCGGGACAGGGGGCCCAAGCGAGCAGTACTTC.

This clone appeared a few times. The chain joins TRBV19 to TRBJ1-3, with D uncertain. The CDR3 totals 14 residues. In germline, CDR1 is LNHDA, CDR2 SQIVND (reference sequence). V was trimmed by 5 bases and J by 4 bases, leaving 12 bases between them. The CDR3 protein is CASSGVAGGNTIYF. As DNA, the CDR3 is TGTGCCAGTAGTGGGGTGGCTGGCGGAAACACCATATATTTT.

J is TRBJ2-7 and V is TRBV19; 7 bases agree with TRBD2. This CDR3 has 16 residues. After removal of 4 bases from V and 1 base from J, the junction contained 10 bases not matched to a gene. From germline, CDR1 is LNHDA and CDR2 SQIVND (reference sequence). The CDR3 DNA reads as TGTGCCAGTAGTAGGTTGAGCGGGACTGGATCCTACGAGCAGTACTTC. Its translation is CASSRLSGTGSYEQYF.

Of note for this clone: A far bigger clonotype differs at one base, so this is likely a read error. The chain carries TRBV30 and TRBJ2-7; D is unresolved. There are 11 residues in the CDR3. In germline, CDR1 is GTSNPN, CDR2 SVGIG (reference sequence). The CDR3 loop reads CTWSLQGEQYF. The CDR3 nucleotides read TGTACCTGGAGTTTACAAGGCGAGCAGTACTTC.

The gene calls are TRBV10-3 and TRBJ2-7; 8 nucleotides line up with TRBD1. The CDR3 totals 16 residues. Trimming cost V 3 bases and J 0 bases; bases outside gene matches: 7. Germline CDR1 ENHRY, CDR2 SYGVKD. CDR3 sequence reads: CAISDPKDRVSYEQYF. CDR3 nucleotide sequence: TGTGCCATCAGTGATCCCAAGGACAGGGTCTCCTACGAGCAGTACTTC.

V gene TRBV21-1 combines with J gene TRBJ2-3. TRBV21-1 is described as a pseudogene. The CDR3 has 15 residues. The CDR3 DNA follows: TGTGCCAGCAGCGTAGCCGGGGGCTTGGGAGATACGCAGTATTTT. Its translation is CASSVAGGLGDTQYF.

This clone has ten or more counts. As DNA, the CDR3 is TGTGCCAGCAGGAACCGGGGGACTGAAGCTTTCTTT. Translating gives CASRNRGTEAFF. V is TRBV6-4 and J is TRBJ1-1; maybe TRBD1 (5 bases). With 6 bases removed from V and 5 bases from J, the gap between germline ends came to 10 bases. The germline V gene has CDR1 MRHNA and CDR2 SNTAGT. The CDR3 loop spans 12 amino acids.

CDR3 residues: CASSPKALNTEAFF. CDR3 nucleotide sequence: TGTGCCAGCAGCCCGAAAGCGTTGAACACTGAAGCTTTCTTT. V gene TRBV9 combines with J gene TRBJ1-1; no definite D call. CDR1 and CDR2 (germline): SGDLS, YYNGEE. There are 14 residues in the CDR3. The V end lost 4 bases, the J end lost 0 bases, and 10 bases lay between the germline ends. Complete variable domain (other parts from reference TRBV9 and TRBJ1-1): DSGVTQTPKHLITATGQRVTLRCSPRSGDLSVYWYQQSLDQGLQFLIQYYNGEERAKGNILERFSAQQFPDLHSELNLSSLELGDSALYFCASSPKALNTEAFFGQGTRLTVV.

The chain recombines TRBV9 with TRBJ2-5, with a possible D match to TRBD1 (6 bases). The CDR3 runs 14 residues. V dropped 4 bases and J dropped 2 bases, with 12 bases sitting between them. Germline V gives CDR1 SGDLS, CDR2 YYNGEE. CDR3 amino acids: CASSSTGVQETQYF. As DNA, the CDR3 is TGTGCCAGCAGCTCGACAGGTGTACAAGAGACCCAGTACTTC.

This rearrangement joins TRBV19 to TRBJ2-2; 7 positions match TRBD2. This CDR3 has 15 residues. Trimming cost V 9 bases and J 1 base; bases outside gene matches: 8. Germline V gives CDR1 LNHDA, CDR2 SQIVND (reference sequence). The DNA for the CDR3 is TGTGCCAGCCGAGGGGCTAGCGGGAACACCGGGGAGCTGTTTTTT. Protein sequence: CASRGASGNTGELFF.

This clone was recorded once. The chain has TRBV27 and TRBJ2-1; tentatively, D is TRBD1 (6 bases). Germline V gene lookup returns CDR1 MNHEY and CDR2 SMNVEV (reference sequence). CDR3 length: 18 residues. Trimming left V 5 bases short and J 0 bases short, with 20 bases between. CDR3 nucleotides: TGTGCCAGCAGTCCTTACCCGGGACATCCATACTCCTACAATGAGCAGTTCTTC. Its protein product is CASSPYPGHPYSYNEQFF.

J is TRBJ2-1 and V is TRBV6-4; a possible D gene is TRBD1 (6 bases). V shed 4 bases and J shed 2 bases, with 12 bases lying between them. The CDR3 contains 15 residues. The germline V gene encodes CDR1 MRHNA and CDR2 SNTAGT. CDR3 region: CASSVGRGTYNEQFF. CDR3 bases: TGTGCCAGCAGTGTGGGCAGGGGAACCTACAATGAGCAGTTCTTC.